The source of this TCR beta chain is a study of T cells in tumors after PD-1 blockade. As for the study in general: Excluded were patients with checkpoint blockade, immunosuppressants, or radiotherapy or other anti-cancer therapy within 4 weeks. Daily vismodegib 150 mg continued in a subset of anti-PD-1-treated patients.

TCRdb's copy holds only in-frame clones and misses some; the assay was immunoSEQ multiplex PCR. The profile shows roughly 47,000 clones, 79% of them singletons. The germline V and J ends were trimmed by 5 bases and 1 base, with 8 bases remaining between them. This CDR3 has 13 amino acids. Germline CDR1 is SGHTA and CDR2 is FQGTGA. The chain couples TRBV7-3 to TRBJ2-5; tentative D call: TRBD2 (5 bases). The clonotype originates from a human donor with basal cell carcinoma. Here the sequenced sample was PBMCs, taken before anti-PD-1 treatment. This chain's CDR3 is CASSRGSQETQYF. CDR3 DNA: TGTGCCAGCAGCCGAGGGAGCCAAGAGACCCAGTACTTC.